The 25 T cell receptor beta chains below were found in one sample sequenced in a study of blood T cell repertoires in COVID-19. Sequencing was performed with immunoSEQ multiplex PCR; in TCRdb, only in-frame clones are kept and a portion is missing. Here the sample spans about 120,000 clones, roughly 83% being singletons. Sequenced material: peripheral blood. These receptors were obtained from a woman aged 80 or over with acute or convalescent COVID-19.

The chain combines TRBV11-2 with TRBJ1-1; TRBD1 matches at 10 bases. Trimming removed 4 bases from V and 4 bases from J; junction bases left unmatched: 6. The CDR3 covers 15 residues. The germline gives CDR1 SGHAT, CDR2 FQNNGV. The CDR3 protein is CASSWGQGRGTEAFF. The CDR3 DNA is TGTGCCAGCAGCTGGGGACAGGGGAGAGGCACTGAAGCTTTCTTT. Full variable domain (remainder filled in from reference TRBV11-2 and TRBJ1-1): EAGVAQSPRYKIIEKRQSVAFWCNPISGHATLYWYQQILGQGPKLLIQFQNNGVVDDSQLPKDRFSAERLKGVDSTLKIQPAKLEDSAVYLCASSWGQGRGTEAFFGQGTRLTVV.

Here the CDR3 reads CASSPTTGYQETQYF. The DNA for the CDR3 is TGTGCCAGCTCACCAACGACAGGGTACCAAGAGACCCAGTACTTC. The chain employs TRBV18 and TRBJ2-5; TRBD1 matches at 7 bases. This CDR3 region has 15 residues. V was pared by 2 bases and J by 0 bases, with 3 bases of the junction left unmatched. Germline V gene lookup returns CDR1 KGHSH and CDR2 LQKENI.

The chain recombines TRBV4-3 with TRBJ1-5; D gene uncertain. The CDR3 is 14 residues long. V was pared by 2 bases and J by 4 bases, with 9 bases between. The V gene's germline CDR1 is LGHNA and CDR2 YSLEER. The CDR3 DNA follows: TGCGCCAGCAGCCAATCTTATTCGAATCAGCCCCAGCATTTT. This translates into CASSQSYSNQPQHF.

CDR3: CASTQTGGAYGYTF. CDR3 coding DNA: TGTGCCAGCACCCAAACAGGGGGCGCCTATGGCTACACCTTC. The J gene is TRBJ1-2, the V gene TRBV27, with 9 nucleotides matching TRBD1. The CDR3 consists of 14 residues. Per the germline V gene, CDR1 is MNHEY and CDR2 is SMNVEV (reference sequence). V was pared by 7 bases and J by 4 bases, with 7 bases of the junction left unmatched.

Only one count was recorded for this clone. This rearrangement joins TRBV29-1 to TRBJ2-1; 12 nucleotides match TRBD2. Trimming cost V 7 bases and J 4 bases; bases outside gene matches: 11. Germline V gene lookup returns CDR1 SQVTM and CDR2 ANQGSEA. The CDR3 runs 16 residues. The CDR3 DNA reads TGCAGCGCCCGAGGCCCTAGCGGGGGGGAATACAATGAGCAGTTCTTC. Its translation is CSARGPSGGEYNEQFF.

The CDR3 is CASSQDLGGGGTDEQYF. CDR3 DNA sequence: TGTGCCAGCAGCCAAGATCTTGGTGGCGGGGGGACAGACGAGCAGTACTTC. The genes are TRBV3-1 (or the pseudogene TRBV3-2) and TRBJ2-7; D might be TRBD2 (8 bases). Germline lookup yields CDR1 LGHDT and CDR2 YNNKEL (reference sequence). The CDR3 consists of 17 residues. Trimming pared 0 bases from V and 5 bases from J, leaving 20 bases between.

The chain couples TRBV5-1 to TRBJ1-2; D remains unclear. Germline values: CDR1 SGHRS, CDR2 YFSETQ. The CDR3 is 13 amino acids. With 0 bases removed from V and 1 base from J, the gap between germline ends came to 4 bases. The CDR3 DNA sequence: TGCGCCAGCAGCTTGGGCGTTAACTATGGCTACACCTTC. It translates to CASSLGVNYGYTF.

V gene TRBV30 combines with J gene TRBJ1-5, with a weak D call TRBD1 (5 bases). There are 13 residues in the CDR3. The germline V and J ends were trimmed by 2 bases and 2 bases, with 7 bases remaining between them. From germline, CDR1 is GTSNPN and CDR2 SVGIG (reference sequence). CDR3 in amino acids: CAWSKGRNQPQHF. The CDR3 coding sequence is TGTGCCTGGAGTAAGGGGCGCAATCAGCCCCAGCATTTT.

A few counts support this clone. The V call is TRBV5-6, the J call TRBJ1-1; D is ambiguous. V shed 2 bases and J shed 1 base, with 6 bases lying between them. The CDR3 spans 13 residues. CDR1 and CDR2 (germline): SGHDT, YYEEEE. The CDR3: CASSFFRNTEAFF. In DNA form, the CDR3 reads TGTGCCAGCAGCTTTTTCAGGAACACTGAAGCTTTCTTT.

This rearrangement joins TRBV7-9 to TRBJ1-2; 11 bases match TRBD1. This CDR3 has 13 amino acids. V gave up 5 bases and J gave up 7 bases; unmatched junction bases: 3. Germline V CDR1 and CDR2: SEHNR, FQNEAQ (reference sequence). CDR3: CASSGQGARGYTF. The CDR3 DNA follows: TGTGCCAGCAGCGGACAGGGGGCGCGTGGCTACACCTTC.

The chain recombines TRBV30 with TRBJ1-6; tentative D call: TRBD1 (6 bases). This CDR3 comprises 16 residues. Trimming removed 3 bases from V and 9 bases from J, with 21 bases in between. Germline assignment: CDR1 GTSNPN and CDR2 SVGIG (reference sequence). CDR3 DNA: TGTGCCTGGAGAACCCGCCGGGACATAATCTTTTCACCCCTCCACTTT. It specifies CAWRTRRDIIFSPLHF.

The chain combines TRBV28 with TRBJ2-7; 8 bases map to TRBD2. CDR3 size: 17 residues. Germline V CDR1 and CDR2: MDHEN, SYDVKM. Trimming at V came to 7 bases and at J to 0 bases, leaving 14 bases not matched to a gene. The CDR3 DNA sequence: TGTGCCAGCACCCCGGCTAGCGGGTTTTTTAGCTCCTACGAGCAGTACTTC. This codes for CASTPASGFFSSYEQYF.

This clone was detected once. This chain uses TRBV9 with TRBJ2-1, with 9 bases fitting TRBD2. Germline-derived CDR1 and CDR2 are SGDLS and YYNGEE. V was clipped by 4 bases and J by 6 bases; unmatched bases: 8. The CDR3 covers 15 residues. CDR3 sequence: CASSPRLAGFNEQFF. CDR3 nucleotide sequence: TGTGCCAGCAGCCCCCGCCTAGCGGGGTTCAATGAGCAGTTCTTC.

Only one count was recorded for this clone. The chain employs TRBV5-6 and TRBJ2-1, with D tentatively TRBD2 (5 bases). Germline loops: CDR1 SGHDT, CDR2 YYEEEE. The V gene lost 5 bases and the J gene lost 3 bases, with 15 bases spanning the gap. The CDR3 has 15 residues. The CDR3 DNA sequence: TGTGCCAGCAGTGCACGGGGTGGGAACTACAATGAGCAGTTCTTC. Its translation: CASSARGGNYNEQFF.

CDR3 in amino acids: CASRGHRDNQPQHF. DNA of the CDR3: TGTGCCAGTCGAGGGCACAGGGACAATCAGCCCCAGCATTTT. This chain connects TRBV19 to TRBJ1-5, with D possibly being TRBD1 (6 bases). The CDR3 length is 14 residues. V lost 8 bases to trimming and J lost 3 bases, with 14 bases between them. Germline CDR1 and CDR2: LNHDA and SQIVND (reference sequence).

The rearrangement uses TRBV3-1 (or the pseudogene TRBV3-2) and TRBJ1-6; 8 positions agree with TRBD1. V lost 4 bases, J lost 5 bases, and 7 bases stayed unmatched. CDR1 is LGHDT and CDR2 is YNNKEL in the germline V gene (reference sequence). The CDR3 totals 16 residues. CDR3 DNA sequence: TGTGCCAGCAGCCCGCGGACAGGGTTGGATAATTCACCCCTCCACTTT. As protein: CASSPRTGLDNSPLHF.

This chain connects TRBV3-1 (or the pseudogene TRBV3-2) to TRBJ1-4; TRBD1 matches 7 bases. The CDR3 is 17 residues long. CDR1 and CDR2 (germline): LGHDT, YNNKEL (reference sequence). V shed 3 bases, J shed 4 bases, and the junction held 11 bases outside the gene matches. The CDR3 DNA is TGTGCCAGCAGCCACCGCAGACAGGGAGCCAATAATGAAAAACTGTTTTTT. This codes for CASSHRRQGANNEKLFF.

The CDR3 spells CASSLAYNEQFF. In DNA form, the CDR3 reads TGTGCCAGCAGCTTGGCGTACAATGAGCAGTTCTTC. The chain carries TRBV5-8 and TRBJ2-1; D ambiguous. The V gene lost 0 bases and the J gene lost 4 bases, with 2 bases spanning the gap. Germline lookup yields CDR1 SGHTS and CDR2 YDEGEE. CDR3 length equals 12 residues. The whole variable domain, filled in from reference TRBV5-8 and TRBJ2-1, reads EAGVTQSPTHLIKTRGQQATLRCSPISGHTSVYWYQQALGLGLQFLLWYDEGEERNRGNFPPRFSGRQFPNYSSELNVNALELEDSALYLCASSLAYNEQFFGPGTRLTVL.

The chain has TRBV2 and TRBJ1-1; D not certain. Trimming removed 4 bases from V and 2 bases from J, with 11 bases in between. Per the germline V gene, CDR1 is SNHLY and CDR2 is FYNNEI. The CDR3 has 14 residues. CDR3 DNA sequence: TGTGCCAGCAGTGTCGATGGCTCTAACACTGAAGCTTTCTTT. It is translated as CASSVDGSNTEAFF.

The rearrangement links TRBV12-3 or TRBV12-4 to TRBJ2-1; D is possibly TRBD2 (6 bases). CDR3 length: 13 residues. Trimming removed 5 bases from V and 8 bases from J, with 13 bases in between. CDR3 amino acids: CASSVLRDYEQFF. The DNA of the CDR3 is TGTGCCAGCAGTGTCCTCCGGGACTATGAGCAGTTCTTC.

This clone has only a few counts. The V and J genes are TRBV5-1 and TRBJ1-3; D remains ambiguous. The V and J ends lost 4 bases and 7 bases respectively, with 15 bases between them. This CDR3 comprises 14 residues. The germline gives CDR1 SGHRS, CDR2 YFSETQ. This CDR3 is CASSARTAANTIYF. The CDR3 DNA follows: TGCGCCAGCAGCGCACGGACTGCTGCTAACACCATATATTTT.

J is TRBJ1-1 and V is TRBV19; D is ambiguous. Germline V gene data show CDR1 as LNHDA and CDR2 as SQIVND (reference sequence). The CDR3 covers 14 residues. Trimming cost V 5 bases and J 1 base, with 11 bases left between them. The CDR3 reads CASSSYTWNTEAFF. Written as DNA, the CDR3 is TGTGCCAGTAGTTCTTACACCTGGAACACTGAAGCTTTCTTT.

The chain combines TRBV30 with TRBJ1-3, with D unclear. The CDR3 has 15 residues. Germline V lookup: CDR1 GTSNPN, CDR2 SVGIG (reference sequence). The germline V and J ends were trimmed by 1 base and 0 bases, with 10 bases remaining between them. CDR3 coding DNA: TGTGCCTGGAGTGGGCTAGCCTTCTCTGGAAACACCATATATTTT. As protein: CAWSGLAFSGNTIYF.

The chain couples TRBV4-2 to TRBJ1-2; weak D call: TRBD1 (5 bases). CDR3 length: 18 residues. Trimming stripped 0 bases from V and 0 bases from J, with 17 bases between. Germline CDR1 is LGHNA and CDR2 is YNFKEQ. The CDR3 spells CASSQDMGIDRPNYGYTF. The CDR3 nucleotides are TGTGCCAGCAGCCAAGATATGGGTATCGACAGACCTAACTATGGCTACACCTTC.

The sample holds a few counts of this clone. The chain joins TRBV7-6 to TRBJ1-1, with TRBD1 as a possible D gene (5 bases). This CDR3 has 17 residues. V lost 1 base to trimming and J lost 1 base, with 16 bases between them. The germline V gene has CDR1 SGHVS and CDR2 FNYEAQ. For the CDR3, the DNA is TGTGCCAGCAGCTTAGTAGGGCAGGGTGGTAGGAACACTGAAGCTTTCTTT. Translating gives CASSLVGQGGRNTEAFF.